The TCR beta chain described here comes from a study of OX40 agonist ivuxolimab in advanced cancers. In terms of the full investigation: Ivuxolimab was a fully human IgG2 agonistic monoclonal antibody targeting the costimulatory receptor OX40 (CD134). Intravenous ivuxolimab was administered to patients every 2 weeks at six dose levels: 0.01, 0.1, 0.3, 1.5, 3 and 10 mg/kg. Of the 50 to 55 patients in dose escalation, about 20 had hepatocellular carcinoma, approximately 15 had melanoma, 9 had renal cell carcinoma and 9 had head and neck cancer. In the dose-escalation cohort, more than 75% of patients were male, and the mean age was roughly 60 years, with a range of 23 to 79. Patients were allowed to have had prior anti-PD-1, anti-PD-L1 or anti-CTLA-4 therapy, and approximately 37% of the dose-escalation patients had been treated with checkpoint inhibitors. Partial responses occurred in three dose-escalation patients: two with cutaneous melanoma and one with hepatocellular carcinoma. The point of sequencing TCRbeta in the periphery was to test whether ivuxolimab changed TCR sequence diversity and drove clonal T-cell expansion. The paper describes the monotherapy dose-escalation part (N ≈ 52 patients) of the phase I trial of ivuxolimab. Findings and caveats that apply to the study as a whole: In the 0.1-3.0 mg/kg groups, partial responders had among the lowest normalized peripheral clonal expansion, particularly in CD8+ T cells. At doses of 0.1 to 3.0 mg/kg, clonal expansion of both CD4+ and CD8+ T cells in blood was seen between baseline and week 6. Which antigens the clonally expanded peripheral T cells were specific for was not determined. After ivuxolimab, more expanded clones were found on average in CD8+ T cells than in CD4+ T cells. Low levels of normalized T-cell clonal expansion were also seen in some nonresponding patients.

Genomic DNA was extracted from sorted cells for sequencing of the TCRbeta CDR3 region. TCRbeta CDR3 regions were sequenced using the immunoSEQ Assay. This immuneACCESS table, as held by TCRdb, lists in-frame sequences with V and J called but not all clones. Of the missing ones, under half trace to an unresolved V gene in checked studies; the others have no known cause. Across this sample there are tens of thousands of clones, with around 90% seen only once. The ten top clones hold about 33% of the sample. The trial excluded patients who had a history of autoimmune disease or were on systemic immunosuppression. Peripheral blood for TCR sequencing was collected from all dose cohorts at baseline, on cycle 4 day 1, and on cycle 7 day 1. The samples were drawn from a first-in-human, open-label, multicenter phase I dose-escalation trial of ivuxolimab. Adults with locally advanced or metastatic head and neck squamous cell, hepatocellular, melanoma or renal cell carcinoma were enrolled in the trial. Before TCR sequencing, CD4+ T cells and CD8+ T cells were sorted from peripheral blood as separate populations.

Comments on this clone: The antigen it recognizes is unknown. No base quality values were provided; no much bigger clone lies one nucleotide off.

The sequenced sample was CD4+ or CD8+ T cells sorted from blood, obtained in a trial of the OX40 agonist ivuxolimab. The origin of this receptor is an adult with an advanced solid tumor such as melanoma, head and neck, liver or kidney cancer.

The nucleotides are TGTGCCAGTAGGTCCGGGTATGGGACCGGGGAGCTGTTTTTT. This encodes CASRSGYGTGELFF. The sequence links TRBV19 to TRBJ2-2; the D gene assignment is ambiguous. CDR1 and CDR2, looked up from the germline V gene (reference sequence), are LNHDA and SQIVND. The CDR3 starts with the cysteine, ends with the phenylalanine, and has 14 residues. Of the read, only the CDR3 DNA is kept; its 42 bases are in frame from base 1. Trimming costs V 6 bases and J 5 bases, and their ends lie 13 bases apart. Beyond the CDR3, the reference TRBV19 and TRBJ2-2 genes provide the residues; the full variable domain reads: DGGITQSPKYLFRKEGQNVTLSCEQNLNHDAMYWYRQDPGQGLRLIYYSQIVNDFQKGDIAEGYSVSREKKESFPLTVTSAQKNPTAFYLCASRSGYGTGELFFGEGSRLTVL.